The 2 T cell receptor beta chains listed next were all sequenced from one sample in a study of blood T cell repertoires in COVID-19. Sequenced by immunoSEQ multiplex PCR; TCRdb stores in-frame clones only, minus some. The table lists approximately 77,000 clones, 80% of them singletons. Specimen: peripheral blood. These receptors were collected from a woman aged 70-85 years with acute or convalescent COVID-19.

The chain has TRBV10-3 and TRBJ1-2; 10 bases agree with TRBD1. The germline CDR1 and CDR2 sequences are ENHRY and SYGVKD. The CDR3 spans 15 residues. V lost 0 bases to trimming and J lost 7 bases; unmatched junction nucleotides: 5. The CDR3 DNA sequence: TGTGCCATCAGTGAGTCGACAGGGGGCTCAGGTGGCTACACCTTC. Its protein is CAISESTGGSGGYTF.

This clone was seen only a few times. The CDR3 DNA reads TGTGCCAGCAACAAGGACAGGAGAAGATCACCCCTCCACTTT. As protein: CASNKDRRRSPLHF. The chain employs TRBV5-6 and TRBJ1-6, with TRBD1 matching over 7 bases. V was pared by 6 bases and J by 10 bases, with 10 bases of the junction left unmatched. CDR3 length: 14 residues. CDR1 is SGHDT, CDR2 YYEEEE, per germline. The whole variable domain, remainder taken from reference TRBV5-6 and TRBJ1-6, is DAGVTQSPTHLIKTRGQQVTLRCSPKSGHDTVSWYQQALGQGPQFIFQYYEEEERQRGNFPDRFSGHQFPNYSSELNVNALLLGDSALYLCASNKDRRRSPLHFGNGTRLTVT.